Shown below are 30 T cell receptor beta chains from a single sample sequenced in a study of cytomegalovirus exposure and HLA in healthy donors. Both 60 Vbeta primers and 13 Jbeta primers went into the PCR. Generated by immunoSEQ multiplex PCR, the TCRdb table keeps only in-frame clones and is missing some. The sample lists under 200,000 clones, approximately 78% occurring once. Sequencing input: PBMCs. The source of these receptors is a woman in her 30s in good health and CMV-seropositive.

The gene calls are TRBV5-6 and TRBJ2-3, with D tentatively TRBD2 (6 bases). Germline CDR1 reads SGHDT; CDR2 reads YYEEEE. The CDR3 consists of 19 residues. V shed 2 bases and J shed 3 bases, with 25 bases lying between them. CDR3: CASSFGPPGGPTITDTQYF. The CDR3 DNA follows: TGTGCCAGCAGCTTCGGGCCTCCCGGGGGACCGACAATTACAGATACGCAGTATTTT.

The chain couples TRBV5-6 to TRBJ2-3; D remains ambiguous. The germline CDR1 and CDR2 sequences are SGHDT and YYEEEE. The CDR3 length is 13 residues. Trimming cost V 2 bases and J 3 bases, with 7 bases left between them. The CDR3 region is CASSFYRTDTQYF. CDR3 nucleotide sequence: TGTGCCAGCAGCTTCTACAGAACAGATACGCAGTATTTT.

The genes are TRBV5-6 and TRBJ2-7, with 8 bases that match TRBD1. Germline-derived CDR1 and CDR2 are SGHDT and YYEEEE. This CDR3 contains 14 residues. V trimming: 2 bases; J trimming: 4 bases; junction bases outside the gene matches: 5. The CDR3 nucleotides are TGTGCCAGCAGCTTACAAGGACAGGGATACGAGCAGTACTTC. It is translated as CASSLQGQGYEQYF.

V is TRBV27 and J is TRBJ1-2, with a possible D match to TRBD1 (6 bases). The CDR3 contains 14 residues. The germline V gene has CDR1 MNHEY and CDR2 SMNVEV (reference sequence). Trimming removed 1 base from V and 8 bases from J, with 14 bases in between. The CDR3: CASSLLGQYKGYTF. In DNA, the CDR3 is TGTGCCAGCAGTTTATTGGGACAATATAAGGGCTACACCTTC.

V usage is TRBV2 and J usage is TRBJ1-1; no clear D gene. Germline CDR1 is SNHLY and CDR2 is FYNNEI. The CDR3 extends over 15 amino acids. V gave up 6 bases and J gave up 0 bases, with 14 bases separating them. CDR3 amino acids: CASRSTVGMNTEAFF. CDR3 sequence (DNA): TGTGCCAGCAGGAGCACAGTTGGTATGAACACTGAAGCTTTCTTT.

The chain couples TRBV18 to TRBJ1-1; 8 positions agree with TRBD1. Per the germline V gene, CDR1 is KGHSH and CDR2 is LQKENI. J lost 0 bases, V lost 3 bases, and 0 bases had no gene match. The CDR3 loop spans 14 amino acids. In nucleotides, the CDR3 is TGTGCCAGCTCACCGGGACAGGTGAACACTGAAGCTTTCTTT. Its protein product is CASSPGQVNTEAFF. The full variable domain, its missing parts supplied by reference TRBV18 and TRBJ1-1, is NAGVMQNPRHLVRRRGQEARLRCSPMKGHSHVYWYRQLPEEGLKFMVYLQKENIIDESGMPKERFSAEFPKEGPSILRIQQVVRGDSAAYFCASSPGQVNTEAFFGQGTRLTVV.

Turning to this clone: One end of the junction varies from germline; a read error may be responsible. The chain joins TRBV7-9 to TRBJ2-7; tentative D call: TRBD1 (7 bases). CDR1 is SEHNR and CDR2 is FQNEAQ in the germline V gene (reference sequence). The CDR3 runs to 14 residues. CDR3 amino acids: CSSSPVAGGYEQYF. The CDR3 bases are TGTTCCAGCAGCCCGGTGGCAGGGGGGTACGAGCAGTACTTC.

This clone is a singleton in its sample. For the CDR3, the DNA is TGTGCCAGTAGTATACTGCCGGGACAGGCGAATCAGCCCCAGCATTTT. Translating it yields CASSILPGQANQPQHF. V is TRBV19 and J is TRBJ1-5; 8 positions match TRBD1. V gave up 2 bases and J gave up 4 bases; unmatched junction bases: 7. The CDR3 length is 16 residues. Germline-derived CDR1 and CDR2 are LNHDA and SQIVND (reference sequence). Full variable domain (outside the CDR3, taken from reference TRBV19 and TRBJ1-5): DGGITQSPKYLFRKEGQNVTLSCEQNLNHDAMYWYRQDPGQGLRLIYYSQIVNDFQKGDIAEGYSVSREKKESFPLTVTSAQKNPTAFYLCASSILPGQANQPQHFGDGTRLSIL.

This chain links TRBV6-4 with TRBJ1-2; no reliable D call. The CDR3 covers 13 residues. Trimming stripped 1 base from V and 8 bases from J, with 11 bases between. Germline CDR1 is MRHNA and CDR2 is SNTAGT. The CDR3 coding sequence is TGTGCCAGCAGTGACTTCGGGATGGGCGGCTACACCTTC. Its translation: CASSDFGMGGYTF.

The rearrangement links TRBV6-5 to TRBJ1-2; D may be TRBD1 (5 bases). The CDR3 has 14 amino acids. Germline-derived CDR1 and CDR2 are MNHEY and SVGAGI. Trimming pared 2 bases from V and 3 bases from J, leaving 10 bases between. CDR3 bases: TGTGCCAGCAGTTACCGGCGACAGTACTATGGCTACACCTTC. Protein product: CASSYRRQYYGYTF.

In nucleotides, the CDR3 is TGTGCCAGCAGCGCGAGCGAGAACACCGGGGAGCTGTTTTTT. Translating gives CASSASENTGELFF. The chain employs TRBV7-9 and TRBJ2-2; no clear D gene. The CDR3 consists of 14 residues. CDR1 and CDR2 from the germline V gene are SEHNR and FQNEAQ (reference sequence). Trimming removed 5 bases from V and 1 base from J, with 8 bases in between.

J is TRBJ2-7 and V is TRBV5-5, with a weak D call TRBD2 (6 bases). Looked up from germline, CDR1 is SGHKS and CDR2 is YYEKEE (reference sequence). The V end lost 2 bases, the J end lost 1 base, and 10 bases lay between the germline ends. This CDR3 region has 14 residues. CDR3 in DNA: TGTGCCAGCAGCTTTGCGGGACTGTCCTACGAGCAGTACTTC. This gives the protein CASSFAGLSYEQYF.

The chain employs TRBV4-3 and TRBJ2-1; D might be TRBD2 (5 bases). The germline V and J ends were trimmed by 0 bases and 7 bases, with 16 bases remaining between them. The V gene's germline CDR1 is LGHNA and CDR2 YSLEER. This CDR3 has 16 residues. CDR3 in DNA: TGCGCCAGCAGCCAAGATCTTACGGGGTCCAAGAATGAGCAGTTCTTC. Translation gives CASSQDLTGSKNEQFF.

This clone was observed a single time. The chain uses TRBV2 and TRBJ2-5; no definite D call. Germline V gives CDR1 SNHLY, CDR2 FYNNEI. The V end was cut by 5 bases, the J end by 4 bases, with 8 bases between. The CDR3 sequence is 12 residues long. CDR3 residues: CASSFGRETQYF. The CDR3 DNA follows: TGTGCCAGCAGTTTTGGGCGAGAGACCCAGTACTTC.

V usage is TRBV7-2 and J usage is TRBJ2-7; D unclear. Germline assignment: CDR1 SGHTA and CDR2 FQGNSA. The CDR3 sequence is 14 residues long. Trimming shortened V by 2 bases and J by 3 bases, and 11 bases separated the two germline ends. CDR3 loop: CASSLLAESYEQYF. CDR3 nucleotides: TGTGCCAGCAGCTTATTGGCGGAAAGCTACGAGCAGTACTTC.

The rearrangement joins TRBV5-6 to TRBJ1-3; a possible D gene is TRBD1 (5 bases). Germline V lookup: CDR1 SGHDT, CDR2 YYEEEE. The CDR3 runs 15 residues. V was cut by 2 bases and J by 0 bases, with 9 bases left in between. The DNA of the CDR3 is TGTGCCAGCAGCTTAGGGGCCAACTCTGGAAACACCATATATTTT. Its translation is CASSLGANSGNTIYF.

V usage is TRBV27 and J usage is TRBJ2-7; D possibly corresponds to TRBD1 (5 bases). CDR3 length: 14 amino acids. Germline CDR1 reads MNHEY; CDR2 reads SMNVEV (reference sequence). V was clipped by 2 bases and J by 3 bases, with 11 bases between them. CDR3 bases: TGTGCCAGCAGTTTAACCAGGGCAGGCTACGAGCAGTACTTC. Its protein product is CASSLTRAGYEQYF.

The CDR3 bases are TGTGCCAGCAGCCTCTATAGGGGTCACGTAGGGGAGCTGTTTTTT. Translation: CASSLYRGHVGELFF. This sequence joins TRBV9 and TRBJ2-2; a possible D gene is TRBD1 (5 bases). The CDR3 is made up of 15 amino acids. CDR1 SGDLS and CDR2 YYNGEE come from the germline V gene. Trimming removed 4 bases at V and 8 bases at J, with 18 bases between.

This clone came up many times. As DNA, the CDR3 is TGTGCCAGCAACACAGGGCCCTACGAGCAGTACTTC. Residues: CASNTGPYEQYF. This chain joins TRBV6-1 and TRBJ2-7; D may be TRBD1 (6 bases). The CDR3 runs 12 residues. Germline CDR1 and CDR2: MNHNS and SASEGT. Trimming removed 7 bases at V and 2 bases at J, with 9 bases between.

The chain carries TRBV2 and TRBJ1-4; TRBD1 aligns across 10 bases. Germline V gives CDR1 SNHLY, CDR2 FYNNEI. Trimming at V came to 2 bases and at J to 10 bases, leaving 4 bases not matched to a gene. The CDR3 is made up of 14 amino acids. The chain's CDR3 is CASSERTGGGKLFF. For the CDR3, the DNA is TGTGCCAGCAGTGAAAGGACAGGGGGTGGAAAACTGTTTTTT.

This chain links TRBV5-8 with TRBJ1-4; perhaps TRBD1 as D (6 bases). This CDR3 region has 14 residues. Trimming took off 4 bases at V and 7 bases at J, with 14 bases between the two ends. The germline CDR1 and CDR2 sequences are SGHTS and YDEGEE. CDR3 residues: CASSRGAGVEKLFF. In nucleotides, the CDR3 is TGTGCCAGCAGCCGTGGGGCAGGGGTTGAAAAACTGTTTTTT.

The V gene is TRBV5-8, the J gene TRBJ1-2, with 10 bases fitting TRBD1. V trimming: 0 bases; J trimming: 3 bases; junction bases outside the gene matches: 8. Germline V gene data show CDR1 as SGHTS and CDR2 as YDEGEE. The CDR3 sequence is 17 residues long. This CDR3 reads CASSLVGQGKGYYGYTF. CDR3 nucleotides: TGTGCCAGCAGCTTGGTGGGACAGGGGAAAGGGTACTATGGCTACACCTTC.

The V and J genes are TRBV2 and TRBJ1-1; TRBD1 might be the D (6 bases). Per the germline V gene, CDR1 is SNHLY and CDR2 is FYNNEI. V was pared by 3 bases and J by 11 bases, with 16 bases between. There are 13 residues in the CDR3. The CDR3 loop is CASSETTGTLAFF. For the CDR3, the DNA is TGTGCCAGCAGTGAGACAACCGGGACACTGGCTTTCTTT.

The chain has TRBV19 and TRBJ1-1; TRBD1 matches 8 bases. Germline V gene sequence: CDR1 LNHDA, CDR2 SQIVND (reference sequence). The CDR3 consists of 17 residues. V lost 10 bases to trimming and J lost 4 bases; unmatched junction nucleotides: 20. CDR3 sequence reads: CATRGGDRSSVGTEAFF. The DNA of the CDR3 is TGTGCCACCAGAGGAGGGGACAGGTCATCAGTGGGCACTGAAGCTTTCTTT.

The V gene is TRBV5-6, the J gene TRBJ2-3, with D maybe TRBD2 (7 bases). Trimming stripped 3 bases from V and 6 bases from J, with 17 bases between. CDR3 length equals 15 residues. Per the germline V gene, CDR1 is SGHDT and CDR2 is YYEEEE. The CDR3: CASSSGRGARDTQYF. The CDR3 DNA reads TGTGCCAGCAGCTCCGGACGGGGGGCGAGGGATACGCAGTATTTT.

V usage is TRBV4-3 and J usage is TRBJ1-2, with D unclear. Germline V CDR1 and CDR2: LGHNA, YSLEER. V lost 5 bases and J lost 2, with 15 bases in between. This CDR3 region has 15 residues. CDR3 loop: CASSAGLQSNYGYTF. As DNA, the CDR3 is TGCGCCAGCAGCGCCGGACTTCAATCCAACTATGGCTACACCTTC.

This chain links TRBV6-5 with TRBJ1-2; 7 nucleotides line up with TRBD1. After removal of 2 bases from V and 4 bases from J, the junction contained 7 bases not matched to a gene. The CDR3 consists of 15 residues. Germline lookup yields CDR1 MNHEY and CDR2 SVGAGI. The CDR3 spells CASSYAGGEGYGYTF. The CDR3 DNA sequence: TGTGCCAGCAGTTACGCAGGGGGAGAAGGCTATGGCTACACCTTC.

CDR3 in DNA: TGTGCCAGCAGCCTGGCACCTGCTGAGACCCAGTACTTC. Encoded protein: CASSLAPAETQYF. This chain connects TRBV9 to TRBJ2-5; D not certain. CDR3 size: 13 residues. Germline loops: CDR1 SGDLS, CDR2 YYNGEE. The V end was cut by 4 bases, the J end by 5 bases, with 12 bases between.

The chain recombines TRBV7-2 with TRBJ2-7; 7 positions match TRBD1. The CDR3 spans 16 residues. Per germline, CDR1 SGHTA and CDR2 FQGNSA. Unmatched junction bases numbered 11, after V lost 5 bases and J lost 1 base. The CDR3 here is CASSLVGPGGSYEQYF. DNA of the CDR3: TGTGCCAGCAGCCTCGTCGGGCCAGGGGGTTCCTACGAGCAGTACTTC.

This chain joins TRBV13 and TRBJ1-5; 7 bases agree with TRBD1. The CDR3 length is 15 residues. CDR1 PRHDT and CDR2 FYEKMQ come from the germline V gene (reference sequence). Trimming at V came to 5 bases and at J to 4 bases, leaving 8 bases not matched to a gene. The CDR3 loop is CASSNRDSPNQPQHF. The CDR3 nucleotides read TGTGCCAGCAGCAATAGGGACAGTCCAAATCAGCCCCAGCATTTT.